The rows below give T cell receptor beta chains drawn from one sample of a study of neoadjuvant nivolumab and ipilimumab in lung cancer. Method: immunoSEQ multiplex PCR; TCRdb's copy keeps in-frame clones and lacks some. The table includes 5,500 to 8,500 clones, around 77% detected once. The specimen was tumor tissue, collected after neoadjuvant nivolumab, alone or with ipilimumab, at or shortly before surgery. These receptors were obtained from an adult with non-small cell lung cancer. Both conserved end residues are trimmed from each CDR3.

V,length,J,CDR3
TRBV6-5,13,TRBJ1-1,ASTSIWTGGTEAF
TRBV5-1,12,TRBJ2-3,ASSSGGITDTQY
TRBV28,12,TRBJ2-7,ASSLLAIPYEQY
TRBV10-1,13,TRBJ1-1,ASSVSGTGRTEAF
TRBV9,13,TRBJ2-7,ASSVAGTLGEQQY
TRBV5-1,12,TRBJ2-5,ASSFQGEGETQY
TRBV5-6,11,TRBJ2-5,ASSLGGGKTQY
TRBV12-2,17,TRBJ2-4,ASRLRVPRSPIPKNIQY
TRBV11-1,14,TRBJ2-7,ASSQSPGDHQYEQY
TRBV5-6,11,TRBJ1-1,ASSFRVNTEAF
TRBV28,14,TRBJ2-7,ASSPLAGTALYEQY
TRBV11-2,11,TRBJ2-1,ASSLRVYNEQF
TRBV28,12,TRBJ2-7,ASSDRLANDEQY
TRBV5-4,15,TRBJ2-2,ASRTGTSGRAAGELF
TRBV18,13,TRBJ2-1,ASSPRLDDNNEQF
TRBV18,15,TRBJ2-7,ASSPRSPGGYDHEQY
TRBV4-1,13,TRBJ1-4,ASSQVGSGGEKLF
TRBV10-3,11,TRBJ1-4,AISEGRVEKLF
TRBV10-2,12,TRBJ2-2,ASKLAENTGELF
TRBV10-3,11,TRBJ2-7,AISESTATGQY
TRBV18,12,TRBJ1-1,ASSLRKGDTEAF
TRBV19,11,TRBJ1-1,ASTLTMNTEAF
TRBV19,10,TRBJ1-4,ASSIVREKLF
TRBV5-1,20,TRBJ2-4,ASSLVSGDVGLAGLAKNIQY
TRBV9,11,TRBJ2-2,ASSVGRPGELF
TRBV29-1,11,TRBJ2-2,SDQIGVPGELF
TRBV19,12,TRBJ1-3,ASRGWTAGNTIY
TRBV5-4,15,TRBJ2-7,ASSPRGLAGPHYEQY
TRBV19,14,TRBJ1-1,ASSPTRGTEHQVAF
TRBV4-2,8,TRBJ2-7,ASSPYEQY
TRBV5-1,12,TRBJ2-7,ASRTQGTGYEQY
TRBV6-1,12,TRBJ1-2,ASRESGTGYGYT
TRBV5-6,11,TRBJ1-1,ASSLVGSTEAF
TRBV11-3,12,TRBJ2-5,ASSKGGNQETQY
TRBV29-1,10,TRBJ2-1,SVRTRNYEQF
TRBV6-6,13,TRBJ2-2,ASSYGPGNTGELF
TRBV5-6,14,TRBJ2-7,ASSLRVAGGPYEQY
TRBV11-2,16,TRBJ2-5,ASSLGGPLRQYQETQY
TRBV6-6,12,TRBJ1-1,ASSRDRGVIEAF
TRBV27,14,TRBJ2-7,ASSLSSLGAPYEQY
TRBV7-6,11,TRBJ2-7,ASSPGNTREQY
TRBV2,18,TRBJ2-7,ASSHDSRGLGVQGVNEQY
TRBV6-5,14,TRBJ1-1,ASSYRTVGRNTEAF
TRBV6-5,12,TRBJ2-3,ASSYSLGQDTQY
TRBV15,15,TRBJ1-5,ATSRDLPRANNQPQH
TRBV5-1,12,TRBJ2-1,ASSSDSTGNEQF
TRBV5-1,12,TRBJ2-5,ASSLEGGPKTQY
TRBV2,13,TRBJ2-7,ASSEVVGATYEQY
TRBV5-1,13,TRBJ2-1,ASSPSRGYKDEQF
TRBV15,16,TRBJ1-2,ATSRDITGDSTNYGYT